The 29 T cell receptor beta chains given below trace back to one sample, sequenced in a study of blood T cell repertoires in COVID-19. Clones were sequenced by immunoSEQ multiplex PCR, and TCRdb holds only the in-frame ones, with some missing. The data hold about 190,000 clones, with 85% to 90% observed a single time. Sequenced: peripheral blood. The source of these receptors is a middle-aged man with active or convalescent COVID-19.

This chain links TRBV13 with TRBJ1-2; D not resolved. Germline-derived CDR1 and CDR2 are PRHDT and FYEKMQ (reference sequence). The CDR3 totals 15 residues. Trimming left V 7 bases short and J 7 bases short, with 22 bases between. The CDR3 DNA sequence: TGTGCCAGCACCGAAGAGGCAGTTACCCCCGCTGGCTACACCTTC. This gives the protein CASTEEAVTPAGYTF.

The chain carries TRBV6-5 and TRBJ1-6; 7 bases are a match to TRBD1. V dropped 6 bases and J dropped 6; count of bases not matched to a gene: 8. Germline-derived CDR1 and CDR2 are MNHEY and SVGAGI. CDR3 size: 15 residues. CDR3 sequence (DNA): TGTGCCAGCAGACAACCCGGGGACAGTAATTCACCCCTCCACTTT. This translates into CASRQPGDSNSPLHF.

The sample holds a few counts of this clone. The genes are TRBV12-3 or TRBV12-4 and TRBJ1-2; possible D gene TRBD1, 6 bases. Trimming took off 5 bases at V and 10 bases at J, with 11 bases between the two ends. The CDR3 is 11 residues long. The CDR3 DNA is TGTGCCAGCAGTGGCAGGGGACCCTACACCTTC. Its protein product is CASSGRGPYTF.

The rearrangement links TRBV9 to TRBJ2-3; the match to TRBD2 covers 8 bases. Germline V CDR1 and CDR2: SGDLS, YYNGEE. The CDR3 loop spans 16 amino acids. Unmatched junction bases numbered 6, after V lost 3 bases and J lost 0 bases. The CDR3 DNA follows: TGTGCCAGCAGCGCCTACGGGGGGGACAGCACAGATACGCAGTATTTT. Translating gives CASSAYGGDSTDTQYF.

V usage is TRBV27 and J usage is TRBJ2-2; D unclear. The CDR3 totals 12 residues. From germline, CDR1 is MNHEY and CDR2 SMNVEV (reference sequence). V lost 2 bases and J 8 bases, leaving 6 bases between the germline ends. The CDR3 DNA reads TGTGCCAGCAGTTTAGGGCAGGGGGAGCTGTTTTTT. It encodes CASSLGQGELFF.

CDR3 DNA: TGCGCCAGCAGCTCCGTCGGACAGGGGGCCACTGAAGCTTTCTTT. It encodes CASSSVGQGATEAFF. This chain links TRBV5-1 with TRBJ1-1; 11 nucleotides match TRBD1. This CDR3 contains 15 residues. V shed 3 bases and J 4 bases; nucleotides not matched to a gene: 5. The germline gives CDR1 SGHRS, CDR2 YFSETQ.

The chain combines TRBV7-3 with TRBJ2-6; 9 nucleotides line up with TRBD2. After removal of 5 bases from V and 0 bases from J, the junction contained 8 bases not matched to a gene. The CDR3 sequence is 18 residues long. Per the germline V gene, CDR1 is SGHTA and CDR2 is FQGTGA. DNA of the CDR3: TGTGCCAGCAGCCTCCACAGCGGGGGGATCTCTGGGGCCAACGTCCTGACTTTC. This encodes CASSLHSGGISGANVLTF.

This sequence joins TRBV28 and TRBJ1-5, with 9 bases fitting TRBD1. Looked up from germline, CDR1 is MDHEN and CDR2 is SYDVKM. The ends lost 6 bases at V and 6 bases at J; junction bases unmatched: 12. The length of the CDR3 is 16 residues. This CDR3 reads CASRARQGGLSQPQHF. Here the CDR3 DNA reads TGTGCCAGCAGGGCGCGACAGGGGGGACTCAGTCAGCCCCAGCATTTT. The complete variable domain, with remaining parts taken from reference TRBV28 and TRBJ1-5, reads DVKVTQSSRYLVKRTGEKVFLECVQDMDHENMFWYRQDPGLGLRLIYFSYDVKMKEKGDIPEGYSVSREKKERFSLILESASTNQTSMYLCASRARQGGLSQPQHFGDGTRLSIL.

This chain uses TRBV3-1 (or the pseudogene TRBV3-2) with TRBJ2-7, with TRBD1 matching 8 bases. Germline V CDR1 and CDR2: LGHDT, YNNKEL (reference sequence). The CDR3 spans 14 residues. J was trimmed by 6 bases and V by 1 base; bases with no gene match: 5. The CDR3 region has the DNA TGTGCCAGCAGCCAAGCGACAGGGGAATCCGAGCAGTACTTC. Translation: CASSQATGESEQYF.

The chain links TRBV5-5 to TRBJ1-6, with D possibly matching TRBD1 (5 bases). Germline V CDR1 and CDR2: SGHKS, YYEKEE (reference sequence). The CDR3 sequence is 15 residues long. Trimming stripped 2 bases from V and 0 bases from J, with 6 bases between. This chain's CDR3 is CASSFRGSYNSPLHF. DNA for the CDR3: TGTGCCAGCAGCTTTAGGGGCTCCTATAATTCACCCCTCCACTTT.

The chain recombines TRBV27 with TRBJ2-2, with a weak D call TRBD2 (5 bases). CDR1 and CDR2 (germline): MNHEY, SMNVEV (reference sequence). With 1 base removed from V and 3 bases from J, the gap between germline ends came to 6 bases. CDR3 size: 14 residues. CDR3 in DNA: TGTGCCAGCAGTTTATACGGGGACACCGGGGAGCTGTTTTTT. Amino acids: CASSLYGDTGELFF.

This chain links TRBV6-5 with TRBJ1-6; 9 bases are shared with TRBD1. This CDR3 is built from 15 residues. V dropped 7 bases and J dropped 10; count of bases not matched to a gene: 11. Germline assignment: CDR1 MNHEY and CDR2 SVGAGI. CDR3 DNA: TGTGCCAGCACTCGACGGACAGGGGAGTTATCACCCCTCCACTTT. Its protein product is CASTRRTGELSPLHF.

The V gene is TRBV30, the J gene TRBJ1-6; D is undetermined. Germline CDR1 reads GTSNPN; CDR2 reads SVGIG (reference sequence). Trimming stripped 1 base from V and 9 bases from J, with 4 bases between. The CDR3 contains 11 residues. Here the CDR3 reads CAWSAVSPLHF. DNA of the CDR3: TGTGCCTGGAGTGCGGTTTCACCCCTCCACTTT.

The chain carries TRBV6-5 and TRBJ2-2; TRBD2 agrees at 7 bases. V was clipped by 0 bases and J by 7 bases; unmatched bases: 5. Germline loops: CDR1 MNHEY, CDR2 SVGAGI. CDR3 length: 15 amino acids. The CDR3 bases are TGTGCCAGCAGTTACTCTAGGGGAGGGGACGGGGAGCTGTTTTTT. Translation gives CASSYSRGGDGELFF.

V gene TRBV7-9 combines with J gene TRBJ2-1, with 12 bases matching TRBD2. CDR3 size: 15 residues. Trimming removed 2 bases from V and 5 bases from J; junction bases left unmatched: 1. Germline values: CDR1 SEHNR, CDR2 FQNEAQ (reference sequence). The CDR3 DNA reads TGTGCCAGCAGCTTAACTAGCGGGGGGCACAATGAGCAGTTCTTC. This sequence encodes CASSLTSGGHNEQFF.

The V call is TRBV29-1, the J call TRBJ1-3; a possible D gene is TRBD1 (5 bases). The CDR3 is 12 amino acids. Trimming took 6 bases from V and 0 from J, leaving 6 bases between them. From germline, CDR1 is SQVTM and CDR2 ANQGSEA. In DNA form, the CDR3 reads TGCAGCGTGACAGTCTCTGGAAACACCATATATTTT. This codes for CSVTVSGNTIYF.

As regards this clone: A read error may produce the germline difference seen at one junction end. The gene calls are TRBV3-1 (or the pseudogene TRBV3-2) and TRBJ1-3; tentative D call: TRBD1 (5 bases). The germline gives CDR1 LGHDT, CDR2 YNNKEL (reference sequence). This CDR3 spans 12 amino acids. CDR3 protein: CASSQVGFRVLF. CDR3 nucleotides: TGTGCCAGCAGCCAAGTAGGGTTCAGGGTTCTTTTT.

A remark on this clone: Germline and junction disagree at one end, which may indicate a read error. This chain connects TRBV28 to TRBJ1-1, with D unclear. The CDR3 runs to 11 residues. Germline V gene lookup returns CDR1 MDHEN and CDR2 SYDVKM. The chain's CDR3 is CASSLNNEAFF. The CDR3 bases are TGTGCCAGCAGTTTAAACAATGAAGCTTTCTTT.

The DNA for the CDR3 is TGTGCCAGCAGCATATCCGGGACAGCAAATTCACCCCTCCACTTT. Translating gives CASSISGTANSPLHF. J is TRBJ1-6 and V is TRBV7-9, with 7 nucleotides matching TRBD1. The CDR3 is 15 amino acids. V lost 5 bases, J lost 7 bases, and 8 bases stayed unmatched. Germline-derived CDR1 and CDR2 are SEHNR and FQNEAQ (reference sequence). Full variable domain (rest looked up from reference TRBV7-9 and TRBJ1-6): DTGVSQNPRHKITKRGQNVTFRCDPISEHNRLYWYRQTLGQGPEFLTYFQNEAQLEKSRLLSDRFSAERPKGSFSTLEIQRTEQGDSAMYLCASSISGTANSPLHFGNGTRLTVT.

The chain carries TRBV4-2 and TRBJ1-1; D gene uncertain. Germline values: CDR1 LGHNA, CDR2 YNFKEQ. Deletions cut 1 base from V and 2 bases from J, with 8 bases between. The CDR3 is made up of 14 amino acids. CDR3: CASSQGTSNTEAFF. The CDR3 DNA follows: TGTGCCAGCAGCCAAGGTACATCTAACACTGAAGCTTTCTTT.

The chain has TRBV9 and TRBJ1-1, with 7 bases fitting TRBD1. The V gene's germline CDR1 is SGDLS and CDR2 YYNGEE. CDR3 length: 15 residues. The V segment lost 0 bases and the J segment 0 bases; nucleotides outside the gene matches: 2. The chain's CDR3 is CASSVDGTVNTEAFF. In nucleotides, the CDR3 is TGTGCCAGCAGCGTAGATGGGACAGTGAACACTGAAGCTTTCTTT.

This chain connects TRBV30 to TRBJ1-1; no firm D call. The CDR3 is made up of 14 amino acids. With 5 bases removed from V and 1 base from J, the gap between germline ends came to 14 bases. Per the germline V gene, CDR1 is GTSNPN and CDR2 is SVGIG (reference sequence). The CDR3 nucleotides read TGTGCCTGGGGTTTGACACGCAGGAACACTGAAGCTTTCTTT. It translates to CAWGLTRRNTEAFF.

V gene TRBV5-1 combines with J gene TRBJ2-2, with 8 positions matching TRBD2. Germline V gene lookup returns CDR1 SGHRS and CDR2 YFSETQ. J lost 4 bases, V lost 4 bases, and 6 bases had no gene match. The CDR3 runs to 15 residues. CDR3 in amino acids: CASSPGGAGTGELFF. The CDR3 nucleotides read TGCGCCAGCAGCCCCGGGGGGGCGGGCACCGGGGAGCTGTTTTTT.

The rearrangement joins TRBV13 to TRBJ1-1, with 7 bases that match TRBD1. The ends lost 5 bases at V and 1 base at J; junction bases unmatched: 4. Germline lookup yields CDR1 PRHDT and CDR2 FYEKMQ (reference sequence). The CDR3 extends over 14 amino acids. The CDR3: CASSDGQANTEAFF. Written as DNA, the CDR3 is TGTGCCAGCAGCGATGGACAGGCGAACACTGAAGCTTTCTTT.

The chain employs TRBV28 and TRBJ1-5; a possible D gene is TRBD1 (6 bases). Germline CDR1 reads MDHEN; CDR2 reads SYDVKM. Deletions cut 1 base from V and 2 bases from J, with 15 bases between. CDR3 size: 17 residues. The CDR3 loop reads CASSLLAGETGNQPQHF. DNA of the CDR3: TGTGCCAGCAGTTTATTAGCAGGGGAGACGGGCAATCAGCCCCAGCATTTT.

The V call is TRBV6-5, the J call TRBJ1-6; 9 positions match TRBD1. CDR3 size: 14 residues. V gave up 5 bases and J gave up 7 bases; unmatched junction bases: 3. Germline lookup yields CDR1 MNHEY and CDR2 SVGAGI. CDR3 amino acids: CASSTGTGNSPLHF. In nucleotides, the CDR3 is TGTGCCAGCAGTACCGGGACAGGGAATTCACCCCTCCACTTT.

This clone turned up a few times. This chain connects TRBV5-4 to TRBJ1-2; the D gene is possibly TRBD1 (6 bases). The CDR3 runs 14 residues. The V gene's germline CDR1 is SGHNT and CDR2 YYREEE (reference sequence). The ends were cut back, 1 base at V and 5 bases at J, with 12 bases in the middle. Here the CDR3 reads CASSLPDRRYGYTF. CDR3 sequence (DNA): TGTGCCAGCAGCTTGCCCGACAGGAGGTATGGCTACACCTTC.

The chain has TRBV20-1 and TRBJ2-5; D not certain. Trimming took 0 bases from V and 10 from J, leaving 9 bases between them. The CDR3 loop spans 11 amino acids. CDR1 is DFQATT, CDR2 SNEGSKA, per germline (reference sequence). The DNA of the CDR3 is TGCAGTGCTAGAGATTTTCCGTTCCAGTACTTC. Protein: CSARDFPFQYF.

The chain joins TRBV27 to TRBJ2-4, with 8 nucleotides matching TRBD2. Germline V gene sequence: CDR1 MNHEY, CDR2 SMNVEV (reference sequence). V lost 6 bases and J lost 6; bases outside the gene matches: 4. This CDR3 spans 13 amino acids. CDR3 DNA: TGTGCCAGCAGCCCGGGACTAGTAAACATTCAGTACTTC. It yields the protein CASSPGLVNIQYF.